The 17 T cell receptor beta chains below were found in one sample sequenced in a study of blood T cell repertoires in COVID-19. TCRdb keeps only in-frame clones here, not all; method: immunoSEQ multiplex PCR. The sample contains 25,000 to 30,000 clones, around 90% of which appear only once. The sample was peripheral blood. All receptors derive from a human donor in a cohort sampled during active COVID-19. The donor label of this sample is uncertain.

This chain links TRBV9 with TRBJ2-7; 8 positions match TRBD1. Trimming removed 7 bases from V and 4 bases from J; junction bases left unmatched: 19. The V gene's germline CDR1 is SGDLS and CDR2 YYNGEE. The CDR3 contains 17 residues. DNA for the CDR3: TGTGCCAGCGAAATCAGGGACAGGAGACTCGTCAGGTACGAGCAGTACTTC. Translated: CASEIRDRRLVRYEQYF.

V is TRBV11-2 and J is TRBJ2-7; possible D gene TRBD2, 5 bases. The CDR3 is made up of 12 amino acids. Between the trimmed V and J ends, which lost 8 bases and 4 bases, there was a span of 12 bases. Germline values: CDR1 SGHAT, CDR2 FQNNGV. The CDR3, as DNA: TGTGCCAGCGCCTCGGGGAGATACGAGCAGTACTTC. This encodes CASASGRYEQYF. Filled out from reference TRBV11-2 and TRBJ2-7, the complete variable domain reads EAGVAQSPRYKIIEKRQSVAFWCNPISGHATLYWYQQILGQGPKLLIQFQNNGVVDDSQLPKDRFSAERLKGVDSTLKIQPAKLEDSAVYLCASASGRYEQYFGPGTRLTVT.

The chain recombines TRBV18 with TRBJ2-7, with 9 bases that match TRBD1. The CDR3 runs to 14 residues. Trimming at V came to 3 bases and at J to 5 bases, leaving 5 bases not matched to a gene. Germline V lookup: CDR1 KGHSH, CDR2 LQKENI. CDR3 sequence: CASSPGTGIHEQYF. CDR3 sequence (DNA): TGTGCCAGCTCACCCGGGACAGGGATCCACGAGCAGTACTTC.

V usage is TRBV11-2 and J usage is TRBJ1-5; D might be TRBD1 (6 bases). The CDR3 spans 15 residues. V was pared by 2 bases and J by 2 bases, with 10 bases between. Germline V gene data show CDR1 as SGHAT and CDR2 as FQNNGV. This CDR3 is CASSLSDRRNQPQHF. The DNA for the CDR3 is TGTGCCAGCAGCTTATCCGACAGGCGCAATCAGCCCCAGCATTTT.

The chain combines TRBV4-2 with TRBJ1-6, with 8 nucleotides matching TRBD1. Trimming cost V 3 bases and J 8 bases; bases outside gene matches: 6. This CDR3 has 15 amino acids. Looked up from germline, CDR1 is LGHNA and CDR2 is YNFKEQ. CDR3 sequence reads: CASSQLTGADSPLHF. Written as DNA, the CDR3 is TGTGCCAGCAGCCAGTTGACAGGGGCCGATTCACCCCTCCACTTT.

The V and J genes are TRBV19 and TRBJ2-7; 10 positions match TRBD2. This CDR3 is built from 14 residues. Germline V gene lookup returns CDR1 LNHDA and CDR2 SQIVND (reference sequence). Losses at the gene ends were 6 bases for V and 0 bases for J; bases not matched to a gene: 2. CDR3 coding DNA: TGTGCCAGTAGGACTAGCGGGCCCTCCTACGAGCAGTACTTC. It translates to CASRTSGPSYEQYF.

The rearrangement links TRBV2 to TRBJ1-5; D not certain. The CDR3 runs to 13 residues. V shed 4 bases and J shed 4 bases, with 8 bases lying between them. Germline CDR1 and CDR2: SNHLY and FYNNEI. CDR3 nucleotides: TGTGCCAGCAGTGGACCGACTAATCAGCCCCAGCATTTT. Its translation is CASSGPTNQPQHF.

This chain uses TRBV6-6 with TRBJ1-1, with 8 bases that match TRBD1. CDR3 length equals 14 residues. Germline-derived CDR1 and CDR2 are MNHNY and SVGAGI (reference sequence). Trimming removed 5 bases from V and 0 bases from J; junction bases left unmatched: 2. The CDR3 sequence is CASSMTGVNTEAFF. CDR3 nucleotides: TGTGCCAGCAGTATGACAGGGGTGAACACTGAAGCTTTCTTT.

This clone has a single count. The chain is built from TRBV19 and TRBJ2-3; the match to TRBD2 covers 16 bases. CDR3 length: 19 residues. V dropped 3 bases and J dropped 0; count of bases not matched to a gene: 6. Germline V gene lookup returns CDR1 LNHDA and CDR2 SQIVND (reference sequence). CDR3 nucleotides: TGTGCCAGTAGTATGGGACTAGCGGGAGGGCCCTTTAGCACAGATACGCAGTATTTT. Protein product: CASSMGLAGGPFSTDTQYF.

The rearrangement uses TRBV6-5 and TRBJ1-1; D gene ambiguous. Trimming took off 6 bases at V and 5 bases at J, with 13 bases between the two ends. The CDR3 sequence is 13 residues long. CDR1 is MNHEY, CDR2 SVGAGI, per germline. The CDR3 region is CASSLITETEAFF. For the CDR3, the DNA is TGTGCCAGCAGCTTAATTACAGAGACTGAAGCTTTCTTT.

The J gene is TRBJ2-5, the V gene TRBV5-1, with a possible D match to TRBD1 (6 bases). Trimming removed 4 bases at V and 5 bases at J, with 18 bases between. CDR1 SGHRS and CDR2 YFSETQ come from the germline V gene. The CDR3 length is 15 residues. This CDR3 is CASSVLQGYGETQYF. In DNA, the CDR3 is TGCGCCAGCAGCGTACTTCAGGGGTATGGGGAGACCCAGTACTTC.

The chain employs TRBV6-6 and TRBJ2-2; D gene uncertain. Per germline, CDR1 MNHNY and CDR2 SVGAGI (reference sequence). This CDR3 region has 13 residues. Trimming left V 5 bases short and J 0 bases short, with 4 bases between. The CDR3 here is CASSDTNTGELFF. The CDR3 nucleotides read TGTGCCAGCAGTGACACGAACACCGGGGAGCTGTTTTTT.

This chain connects TRBV18 to TRBJ2-2; 15 positions agree with TRBD2. V was clipped by 6 bases and J by 4 bases; unmatched bases: 9. Germline V lookup: CDR1 KGHSH, CDR2 LQKENI. The CDR3 is 18 residues long. The CDR3 sequence: CASSFGLAGGPGTGELFF. The DNA of the CDR3 is TGTGCCAGCTCGTTTGGACTAGCGGGAGGGCCCGGCACCGGGGAGCTGTTTTTT.

This chain connects TRBV5-1 to TRBJ1-4, with a tentative D call TRBD1 (6 bases). Trimming left V 0 bases short and J 8 bases short, with 11 bases between. Looked up from germline, CDR1 is SGHRS and CDR2 is YFSETQ. This CDR3 spans 14 amino acids. CDR3 coding DNA: TGCGCCAGCAGCTTGGAGGGGCAGGGGGAAAAACTGTTTTTT. Translating it yields CASSLEGQGEKLFF.

This clone has just a few counts. The chain uses TRBV2 and TRBJ2-1; a possible D gene is TRBD2 (6 bases). Trimming took 6 bases from V and 2 from J, leaving 14 bases between them. This CDR3 region has 15 residues. Germline V gene sequence: CDR1 SNHLY, CDR2 FYNNEI. CDR3 sequence: CASRGVRGPYNEQFF. CDR3 DNA sequence: TGTGCCAGCAGGGGAGTGCGGGGCCCCTACAATGAGCAGTTCTTC.

The chain uses TRBV5-1 and TRBJ1-3, with no clear D. Germline CDR1 SGHRS, CDR2 YFSETQ. Trimming cost V 0 bases and J 2 bases, with 12 bases left between them. CDR3 length equals 16 residues. Here the CDR3 reads CASSLEPGYTGNTIYF. The CDR3 DNA is TGCGCCAGCAGCTTGGAACCGGGATACACTGGAAACACCATATATTTT.

A remark on this clone: One end of the junction is discordant with germline, which a read error may explain. This chain joins TRBV6-5 and TRBJ2-4; D ambiguous. This CDR3 is 11 amino acids long. Germline CDR1 reads MNHEY; CDR2 reads SVGAGI. CDR3 in amino acids: CASSTPPRKLF. CDR3 sequence (DNA): TGTGCCAGCAGTACCCCCCCCAGGAAGCTTTTC.